These T cell receptor beta chains were read from a single sample in a study of cytomegalovirus exposure and HLA in healthy donors. Sequencing used immunoSEQ multiplex PCR; TCRdb keeps in-frame clones, though not all of them. Here the sample spans roughly 95,000 clones, 76% being singletons. Material for sequencing was PBMCs. These receptors originate from a man younger than 45 in good health and CMV-seropositive. Both conserved end residues are part of each CDR3. A D gene is named only where the DNA matches it firmly. The size field is filled for only some rows; it gives once, few, many or a size class.

cdr3_length j_call clone_size d_call v_call cdr3_aa cdr3_nt
17 TRBJ2-2 once TRBD1 TRBV27 CASRPGTGGLNTGELFF TGTGCCAGCAGACCCGGGACAGGGGGCTTGAACACCGGGGAGCTGTTTTTT
17 TRBJ2-1 once TRBD2 TRBV30 CAWNEGTSGSSYNEQFF TGTGCCTGGAACGAGGGGACTAGCGGGAGCTCCTACAATGAGCAGTTCTTC
15 TRBJ2-3 . TRBD2 TRBV7-7 CASSLGGANTDTQYF TGTGCTAGCAGCTTGGGAGGGGCGAACACAGATACGCAGTATTTT
14 TRBJ2-7 . TRBD1 TRBV18 CASSSLGTAYEQYF TGTGCCAGCTCCTCATTAGGGACAGCTTACGAGCAGTACTTC
13 TRBJ2-7 once . TRBV14 CASSQGDYLEQYF TGTGCCAGCAGCCAAGGTGACTACCTCGAGCAGTACTTC
12 TRBJ2-7 . . TRBV30 CAWSVASYEQYF TGTGCCTGGAGTGTGGCTTCCTACGAGCAGTACTTC
16 TRBJ2-6 . . TRBV4-2 CASSQVPGVGANVLTF TGTGCCAGCAGCCAAGTACCCGGTGTGGGGGCCAACGTCCTGACTTTC
15 TRBJ1-2 . TRBD1 TRBV14 CASSKTYTGGHGYTF TGTGCCAGCAGCAAAACCTACACAGGGGGCCATGGCTACACCTTC
14 TRBJ2-7 . . TRBV4-2 CASSPTRGSYEQYF TGTGCCAGCAGCCCGACTAGGGGATCCTACGAGCAGTACTTC
14 TRBJ1-5 . . TRBV21-1 CASSKTGLVTAQHF TGTGCCAGCAGCAAGACAGGACTGGTCACGGCCCAGCATTTT
13 TRBJ2-1 once . TRBV6-1 CASSDLAYNEQFF TGTGCCAGCAGTGATTTGGCTTACAATGAGCAGTTCTTC
15 TRBJ1-1 . TRBD1 TRBV5-1 CASSYRDRGNTEAFF TGCGCCAGCAGTTACCGGGACAGGGGGAACACTGAAGCTTTCTTT
18 TRBJ2-6 . . TRBV21-1 CASSPPGQPLSGANVLTF TGTGCCAGCAGTCCCCCGGGACAGCCCCTCTCTGGGGCCAACGTCCTGACTTTC
15 TRBJ2-1 . . TRBV7-9 CASSLAAGSYNEQFF TGTGCCAGCAGCTTAGCGGCGGGGTCCTACAATGAGCAGTTCTTC
12 TRBJ1-1 . . TRBV27 CASSSGNTEAFF TGTGCCAGCAGTTCGGGGAACACTGAAGCTTTCTTT
13 TRBJ2-5 . . TRBV5-4 CASSSVGEETQYF TGTGCCAGCAGCTCTGTCGGGGAAGAGACCCAGTACTTC
17 TRBJ2-7 . TRBD2 TRBV29-1 CSVDSSGAASSSYEQYF TGCAGCGTTGACTCTAGCGGGGCCGCCAGTAGCTCCTACGAGCAGTACTTC
14 TRBJ2-1 . . TRBV5-1 CASSLLQDANEQFF TGCGCCAGCAGCTTACTACAGGACGCCAATGAGCAGTTCTTC
11 TRBJ2-7 . . TRBV5-1 CASSPGTKQYF TGCGCCAGCAGCCCGGGGACAAAGCAGTACTTC
12 TRBJ1-6 . . TRBV6-5 CASRRPNSPLHF TGTGCCAGCAGGAGGCCAAATTCACCCCTCCACTTT
18 TRBJ2-3 . TRBD2 TRBV11-2 CASSLEGTSGDRGDTQYF TGTGCCAGCAGCTTAGAGGGGACTAGCGGAGATAGGGGGGATACGCAGTATTTT
17 TRBJ2-7 . TRBD1 TRBV15 CATSRGISGGTGYEQYF TGTGCCACCAGCAGAGGGATTTCAGGGGGTACGGGGTATGAGCAGTACTTC
14 TRBJ1-6 . TRBD1 TRBV5-6 CASSRGQGDSPLHF TGTGCCAGCAGCCGGGGACAGGGGGATTCACCCCTCCACTTT
14 TRBJ1-5 . . TRBV28 CASSFGRVSQPQHF TGTGCCAGCAGTTTCGGCAGGGTATCTCAGCCCCAGCATTTT
15 TRBJ2-1 few TRBD1 TRBV6-5 CASRYSGQFYNEQFF TGTGCCAGCAGGTATTCGGGACAGTTCTACAATGAGCAGTTCTTC
14 TRBJ2-1 . TRBD2 TRBV11-2 CASSTSGVFNEQFF TGTGCCAGCAGTACCAGCGGGGTGTTCAATGAGCAGTTCTTC
14 TRBJ2-5 . TRBD1 TRBV7-6 CASSRTGDGETQYF TGTGCCAGCAGCCGTACAGGGGACGGAGAGACCCAGTACTTC
16 TRBJ2-7 . TRBD2 TRBV6-1 CASSDPGTSGFYEQYF TGTGCCAGCAGTGACCCTGGGACTAGCGGTTTCTACGAGCAGTACTTC
14 TRBJ2-1 few TRBD2 TRBV28 CASSGRALYNEQFF TGTGCCTCTAGCGGGAGGGCCCTCTACAATGAGCAGTTCTTC
15 TRBJ2-1 . . TRBV27 CASSPSRDGYNEQFF TGTGCCAGCAGTCCATCCAGGGATGGATACAATGAGCAGTTCTTC
13 TRBJ1-5 . . TRBV15 CATSRAGGQPQHF TGTGCCACCAGCAGAGCCGGGGGTCAGCCCCAGCATTTT
11 TRBJ1-1 . . TRBV6-5 CASSSSGEAFF TGTGCCAGCAGCTCCTCCGGGGAAGCTTTCTTT
13 TRBJ1-1 few . TRBV6-6 CASSRGGEGEAFF TGTGCCAGCAGTCGAGGGGGGGAGGGTGAAGCTTTCTTT
15 TRBJ2-1 . TRBD2 TRBV7-2 CASSSGLAGGNEQFF TGTGCCAGCAGCTCGGGACTAGCGGGAGGTAATGAGCAGTTCTTC
14 TRBJ2-7 . . TRBV7-2 CASSLQGRPYEQYF TGTGCCAGCAGCTTGCAGGGGCGCCCCTACGAGCAGTACTTC
16 TRBJ2-6 . . TRBV28 CASTPSGTSGANVLTF TGTGCCAGCACCCCGTCGGGTACCTCTGGGGCCAACGTCCTGACTTTC
14 TRBJ2-7 . . TRBV28 CASSLQGKGDEQYF TGTGCCAGCAGTTTACAGGGGAAGGGGGACGAGCAGTACTTC
15 TRBJ2-1 . . TRBV9 CASSLRDTSYNEQFF TGTGCCAGCAGCCTCCGGGACACCTCCTACAATGAGCAGTTCTTC
12 TRBJ2-2 . . TRBV29-1 CSVERGIGELFF TGCAGCGTTGAGAGAGGAATCGGGGAGCTGTTTTTT
16 TRBJ2-2 . TRBD2 TRBV5-4 CASHAGGSLNTGELFF TGTGCCAGCCACGCCGGGGGGTCCTTAAACACCGGGGAGCTGTTTTTT
17 TRBJ1-5 . TRBD1 TRBV4-2 CASSARTGGLGNQPQHF TGTGCCAGCAGCGCCCGGACAGGGGGGCTTGGGAATCAGCCCCAGCATTTT
16 TRBJ1-6 few TRBD1 TRBV9 CASSDNNRGHHSPLHF TGTGCCAGCAGCGACAACAACAGGGGGCACCATTCACCCCTCCACTTT
14 TRBJ1-2 . . TRBV29-1 CSVEDLTGLYGYTF TGCAGCGTTGAAGATCTCACAGGGCTCTATGGCTACACCTTC
14 TRBJ1-1 . . TRBV6-5 CASSSPSMNTEAFF TGTGCCAGCAGCAGTCCCAGTATGAACACTGAAGCTTTCTTT